The 28 T cell receptor beta chains below were found in one sample sequenced in a study of spatial heterogeneity in lung cancer. TCRdb re-called the 5' RACE reads through MiXCR, storing one row per CDR3 protein. The table records just under 45,000 distinct CDR3 sequences, approximately 24% of them present only once. Sample time point: blood at routine non-recurrence follow-up after resection. The sequenced sample was PBMCs, obtained at follow-up. The receptors shown here come from a female donor with early-stage non-small cell lung cancer.

This clonotype was counted at least ten times. This rearrangement joins TRBV2 to TRBJ2-1, with D perhaps TRBD1 (6 bases). Trimming removed 4 bases from V and 5 bases from J, with 9 bases in between. The CDR3 spans 13 residues. Germline values: CDR1 SNHLY, CDR2 FYNNEI. Written as DNA, the CDR3 is TGTGCCAGCAGTGTAAACAGGGACAATGAGCAGTTCTTC. Its protein is CASSVNRDNEQFF.

In its sample, this clonotype is large. The V call is TRBV20-1, the J call TRBJ2-3; D unclear. V was cut by 5 bases and J by 2 bases, with 14 bases left in between. Germline V CDR1 and CDR2: DFQATT, SNEGSKA (reference sequence). The CDR3 runs 14 residues. This CDR3 is CSAQSGPPTDTQYF. The CDR3 DNA follows: TGCAGTGCTCAATCCGGGCCCCCCACAGATACGCAGTATTTT.

This clonotype has at least ten counts. This chain uses TRBV7-9 with TRBJ2-5, with D tentatively TRBD1 or TRBD2 (6 bases each). Germline CDR1 and CDR2: SEHNR and FQNEAQ (reference sequence). Trimming took 3 bases from V and 0 from J, leaving 11 bases between them. The CDR3 is 15 residues long. The CDR3 is CASSLRGAYQETQYF. The DNA for the CDR3 is TGTGCCAGCAGCTTGAGGGGGGCCTACCAAGAGACCCAGTACTTC. The full variable domain, in which reference TRBV7-9 and TRBJ2-5 provide the parts outside the CDR3, is DTGVSQNPRHKITKRGQNVTFRCDPISEHNRLYWYRQTLGQGPEFLTYFQNEAQLEKSRLLSDRFSAERPKGSFSTLEIQRTEQGDSAMYLCASSLRGAYQETQYFGPGTRLLVL.

Concerning this clonotype: A read error may explain this, as a much larger clone is one base away. The chain combines TRBV5-1 with TRBJ2-7; the D call may be TRBD1 or TRBD2 (5 bases each). This CDR3 region has 12 residues. CDR1 SGHRS and CDR2 YFSETQ come from the germline V gene. Trimming took 5 bases from V and 6 from J, leaving 12 bases between them. CDR3 DNA sequence: TGCGCCAGCAGGTTAGGGACGGGCGAGCAGTACTTC. Protein: CASRLGTGEQYF.

The gene calls are TRBV3-1 and TRBJ1-2; the D is unclear. V lost 1 base to trimming and J lost 8 bases, with 14 bases between them. This CDR3 has 14 residues. Germline V gene data show CDR1 as LGHDT and CDR2 as YNNKEL (reference sequence). The CDR3 DNA follows: TGTGCCAGCAGCCAAGTGACGGAACCGGGCGGCTACACCTTC. Amino acids: CASSQVTEPGGYTF. The entire variable domain, with the rest obtained from reference TRBV3-1 and TRBJ1-2, is as follows: DTAVSQTPKYLVTQMGNDKSIKCEQNLGHDTMYWYKQDSKKFLKIMFSYNNKELIINETVPNRFSPKSPDKAHLNLHINSLELGDSAVYFCASSQVTEPGGYTFGSGTRLTVV.

This clonotype showed up many times. The CDR3 DNA reads as TGTGCCAGTACCCTTAGCGGGGGCACAGATACGCAGTATTTT. It specifies CASTLSGGTDTQYF. The chain links TRBV19 to TRBJ2-3, with 8 bases matching TRBD2. Germline loops: CDR1 LNHDA, CDR2 SQIVND (reference sequence). V was pared by 7 bases and J by 1 base, with 4 bases of the junction left unmatched. The CDR3 has 14 amino acids.

This clonotype was seen repeatedly, ten times or more. A read error may account for a junction end that differs from germline. The chain combines TRBV10-3 with TRBJ2-3; 9 bases agree with TRBD2. Germline CDR1 ENHRY, CDR2 SYGVKD. The CDR3 has 13 amino acids. CDR3 in DNA: TGTGCCGTCAGCGGGGGGAGCACAGATACGCAGTATTTT. Protein product: CAVSGGSTDTQYF.

This chain links TRBV3-1 with TRBJ2-3, with 10 bases identical to TRBD2. Germline loops: CDR1 LGHDT, CDR2 YNNKEL (reference sequence). CDR3 length: 15 residues. V shed 4 bases and J 1 base; nucleotides not matched to a gene: 2. The CDR3 nucleotides read TGTGCCAGCAGCCGAGCGGGGGGGCGCACAGATACGCAGTATTTT. Translating gives CASSRAGGRTDTQYF.

This clonotype was counted at least ten times. The chain has TRBV30 and TRBJ2-1; TRBD2 agrees at 13 bases. The ends lost 1 base at V and 5 bases at J; junction bases unmatched: 11. The CDR3 covers 18 residues. The germline V gene has CDR1 GTSNPN and CDR2 SVGIG (reference sequence). The CDR3 loop is CAWSAGTSGKGSNNEQFF. CDR3 bases: TGTGCCTGGAGTGCCGGGACTAGCGGGAAGGGGTCAAACAATGAGCAGTTCTTC.

Ten or more counts support this clonotype. The rearrangement uses TRBV3-1 and TRBJ2-7, with 9 bases lining up with TRBD1. The length of the CDR3 is 15 residues. V was clipped by 1 base and J by 4 bases; unmatched bases: 5. Germline CDR1 and CDR2: LGHDT and YNNKEL (reference sequence). The CDR3 DNA sequence: TGTGCCAGCAGCCAAGGACCTGGACAGGGGTACGAGCAGTACTTC. It codes for CASSQGPGQGYEQYF.

This chain links TRBV5-1 with TRBJ1-3; D unclear. CDR3 length: 13 amino acids. Trimming took off 4 bases at V and 0 bases at J, with 5 bases between the two ends. In germline, CDR1 is SGHRS, CDR2 YFSETQ. The CDR3 reads CASSDTSGNTIYF. The CDR3 nucleotides are TGCGCCAGCAGCGACACCTCTGGAAACACCATATATTTT.

The chain uses TRBV5-1 and TRBJ1-1; D not certain. This CDR3 is 14 amino acids long. The germline V gene has CDR1 SGHRS and CDR2 YFSETQ. Trimming shortened V by 0 bases and J by 1 base, and 7 bases separated the two germline ends. DNA for the CDR3: TGCGCCAGCAGCTTGGACATCGCGAACACTGAAGCTTTCTTT. Residues: CASSLDIANTEAFF.

In this sample, this clonotype turned up a few times. Written as DNA, the CDR3 is TGCAGTGCTTTTGGGACTACAAACTATGGCTACACCTTC. It specifies CSAFGTTNYGYTF. The rearrangement joins TRBV20-1 to TRBJ1-2; D is possibly TRBD1 (5 bases). The V gene lost 5 bases and the J gene lost 2 bases, with 12 bases spanning the gap. The CDR3 has 13 residues. Germline V gene lookup returns CDR1 DFQATT and CDR2 SNEGSKA (reference sequence).

The chain is built from TRBV5-1 and TRBJ2-2; 9 nucleotides match TRBD2. The CDR3 totals 15 residues. The germline CDR1 and CDR2 sequences are SGHRS and YFSETQ. Losses at the gene ends were 4 bases for V and 4 bases for J; bases not matched to a gene: 5. CDR3 bases: TGCGCCAGCAGCCTTAGCGGGAGTGTCACCGGGGAGCTGTTTTTT. Translating gives CASSLSGSVTGELFF.

This clonotype has at least ten counts. The chain combines TRBV7-9 with TRBJ2-3; TRBD2 agrees at 10 bases. This CDR3 comprises 18 residues. The V segment lost 6 bases and the J segment 6 bases; nucleotides outside the gene matches: 18. The germline V gene encodes CDR1 SEHNR and CDR2 FQNEAQ (reference sequence). DNA of the CDR3: TGTGCCAGCAGTTTTCTTAGCGGGAGGCCAGCAGACCCCGATACGCAGTATTTT. Its protein product is CASSFLSGRPADPDTQYF.

This sequence joins TRBV10-1 and TRBJ1-1; possibly TRBD1 for D (6 bases). The V gene's germline CDR1 is WNHNN and CDR2 SYGVQD (reference sequence). The germline V and J ends were trimmed by 3 bases and 4 bases, with 15 bases remaining between them. The CDR3 contains 15 residues. The CDR3 DNA sequence: TGCGCCAGCAGTGATCCGGGACAAATCCCCACTGAAGCTTTCTTT. It encodes CASSDPGQIPTEAFF.

CDR3 nucleotides: TGCGCCAGCAGCCAAGATGGGAGACAGCGTTCCGGCACTGAAGCTTTCTTT. Residues: CASSQDGRQRSGTEAFF. The chain uses TRBV4-1 and TRBJ1-1; TRBD1 is a possible D gene (5 bases). Looked up from germline, CDR1 is MGHRA and CDR2 is YSYEKL. The CDR3 loop spans 17 amino acids. The ends were cut back, 0 bases at V and 4 bases at J, with 18 bases in the middle.

A few counts support this clonotype. This chain links TRBV6-5 with TRBJ1-5; D is uncertain. Germline-derived CDR1 and CDR2 are MNHEY and SVGAGI. This CDR3 region has 14 residues. Trimming cost V 6 bases and J 0 bases, with 9 bases left between them. The CDR3 loop is CASRRLNSNQPQHF. Written as DNA, the CDR3 is TGTGCCAGCAGGAGACTCAATAGCAATCAGCCCCAGCATTTT.

This clonotype was recorded a few times. This chain links TRBV10-2 with TRBJ1-1, with D possibly matching TRBD1 (5 bases). The CDR3 runs to 12 residues. V lost 2 bases, J lost 4 bases, and 5 bases lay in between. Germline CDR1 and CDR2: WSHSY and SAAADI. CDR3 bases: TGCGCCAGCAGTGAGGACAGCACTGAAGCTTTCTTT. Its translation is CASSEDSTEAFF.

This clonotype was found a few times. The chain carries TRBV7-8 and TRBJ2-4; tentative D call: TRBD2 (7 bases). CDR1 is SGHVS and CDR2 is FQNEAQ in the germline V gene. The CDR3 has 14 residues. V was pared by 5 bases and J by 16 bases, with 24 bases between. DNA for the CDR3: TGTGCCAGCAGCCCCGGGGGCAGCCAGGGACTAATTTACTTC. Encoded protein: CASSPGGSQGLIYF.

This chain links TRBV5-1 with TRBJ2-5; TRBD2 aligns across 9 bases. With 2 bases clipped from V and 2 bases from J, the junction kept 10 bases outside the gene matches. The CDR3 is made up of 17 amino acids. In germline, CDR1 is SGHRS, CDR2 YFSETQ. CDR3 coding DNA: TGCGCCAGCAGCTTAAAACTGGCGGGGGGGTTACAAGAGACCCAGTACTTC. It encodes CASSLKLAGGLQETQYF.

The V call is TRBV10-3, the J call TRBJ2-5; 11 bases line up with TRBD1. The length of the CDR3 is 14 residues. Germline values: CDR1 ENHRY, CDR2 SYGVKD. Losses at the gene ends were 6 bases for V and 4 bases for J; bases not matched to a gene: 4. Here the CDR3 reads CAIRRTGGSETQYF. The CDR3 DNA follows: TGTGCCATCAGGAGGACAGGGGGCTCAGAGACCCAGTACTTC.

The chain has TRBV3-1 and TRBJ2-2, with D unresolved. The CDR3 runs to 13 residues. V shed 4 bases and J shed 6 bases, with 9 bases lying between them. From germline, CDR1 is LGHDT and CDR2 YNNKEL (reference sequence). The CDR3 spells CASSPGAPGELFF. The CDR3 DNA reads as TGTGCCAGCAGCCCAGGCGCCCCCGGGGAGCTGTTTTTT. Based on the CDR3 plus reference TRBV3-1 and TRBJ2-2, the full variable domain is DTAVSQTPKYLVTQMGNDKSIKCEQNLGHDTMYWYKQDSKKFLKIMFSYNNKELIINETVPNRFSPKSPDKAHLNLHINSLELGDSAVYFCASSPGAPGELFFGEGSRLTVL.

This clonotype has ten or more counts. The chain joins TRBV11-2 to TRBJ2-2, with D possibly matching TRBD2 (6 bases). This CDR3 spans 17 amino acids. V lost 5 bases and J 1 base, leaving 17 bases between the germline ends. CDR1 is SGHAT, CDR2 FQNNGV, per germline. CDR3 loop: CASSPLGWRGNTGELFF. The DNA of the CDR3 is TGTGCCAGCAGCCCCCTGGGGTGGAGGGGGAACACCGGGGAGCTGTTTTTT.

This clonotype appeared a single time. The V and J genes are TRBV11-2 and TRBJ1-1; TRBD1 is a possible D gene (6 bases). CDR1 and CDR2 from the germline V gene are SGHAT and FQNNGV. V lost 4 bases and J lost 5, with 11 bases in between. The CDR3 length is 13 residues. DNA for the CDR3: TGTGCCAGCAGCTGGCAGGGGCGAACTGAAGCTTTCTTT. Translation: CASSWQGRTEAFF. Using reference TRBV11-2 and TRBJ1-1 for the parts outside the CDR3, the full variable domain is EAGVAQSPRYKIIEKRQSVAFWCNPISGHATLYWYQQILGQGPKLLIQFQNNGVVDDSQLPKDRFSAERLKGVDSTLKIQPAKLEDSAVYLCASSWQGRTEAFFGQGTRLTVV.

This chain connects TRBV20-1 to TRBJ1-5, with D perhaps matching TRBD1 (5 bases). Between the trimmed V and J ends, which lost 3 bases and 6 bases, there was a span of 12 bases. The CDR3 runs 13 residues. Germline V gene lookup returns CDR1 DFQATT and CDR2 SNEGSKA (reference sequence). The CDR3 is CSARPGGGQPQHF. The CDR3 DNA follows: TGCAGTGCTAGGCCCGGGGGAGGTCAGCCCCAGCATTTT.

This clonotype was seen a handful of times. This chain links TRBV7-3 with TRBJ2-2; 14 bases map to TRBD2. In germline, CDR1 is SGHTA, CDR2 FQGTGA. V gave up 6 bases and J gave up 6 bases; unmatched junction bases: 6. CDR3 size: 16 residues. In DNA, the CDR3 is TGTGCCAGCAGTACGGGACTAGCGGGAGCGGCCGGGGAGCTGTTTTTT. Protein sequence: CASSTGLAGAAGELFF.

This clonotype was seen only a few times. The genes are TRBV2 and TRBJ2-1; TRBD2 aligns across 7 bases. The germline V gene has CDR1 SNHLY and CDR2 FYNNEI. The V gene end was trimmed by 5 bases and the J gene end by 2 bases; junction bases not matched to a gene: 6. The CDR3 runs to 15 residues. The CDR3 DNA reads TGTGCCAGCAGTCTAGCGGAAGGGGCCTACAATGAGCAGTTCTTC. The encoded protein is CASSLAEGAYNEQFF.